Listed below are T cell receptor beta chains from one sample, sequenced in a study of pediatric ulcerative colitis. The assay was immunoSEQ multiplex PCR, and TCRdb's table has in-frame clones only and misses some. The data hold about 32,000 clones, with around 80% observed a single time. The sample taken for sequencing was blood. These receptors were collected from a boy between 5 and 17 years old with severe ulcerative colitis. Each CDR3 is given with its conserved first and last residue. A D gene is named only where the DNA matches it firmly.

>TRBJ2-3|NA|TRBV30
CAWSVRDTQYF
>TRBJ2-7|NA|TRBV6-4
CASSPRGGTGEQYF
>TRBJ1-2|TRBD1|TRBV7-2
CASSLMEGALYGYTF
>TRBJ2-1|NA|TRBV19
CASSRTYNEQFF
>TRBJ2-1|TRBD2|TRBV25-1
CASGGLPGGEQFF
>TRBJ2-7|TRBD1|TRBV6-1
CASSARQGTYEQYF
>TRBJ2-4|NA|TRBV11-2
CASSHLLPRAKNIQYF
>TRBJ1-4|NA|TRBV30
CAWSVGGNEKLFF
>TRBJ1-3|TRBD1|TRBV10-3
CAISGQGNTIYF
>TRBJ1-1|NA|TRBV2
CASRSGTSVWEAFF
>TRBJ2-1|TRBD2|TRBV4-3
CASSQDRVLAGTNEQFF
>TRBJ2-2|NA|TRBV4-3
CASSQSTGPSRELFF
>TRBJ1-2|TRBD1|TRBV27
CASSLYRGSLEGYTF
>TRBJ2-2|NA|TRBV5-8
CASSSGHWNTGELFF
>TRBJ1-1|NA|TRBV6-5
CASSPSRGMNTEAFF
>TRBJ2-1|NA|TRBV25-1
CASTEGNDYNEQFF
>TRBJ2-3|NA|TRBV2
CASSELRTDTQYF
>TRBJ2-2|TRBD1|TRBV5-1
CASSLGDRFTGELFF
>TRBJ2-2|NA|TRBV5-4
CASSLARTNTGELFF
>TRBJ2-7|NA|TRBV7-2
CASSFFIGENYEQYF
>TRBJ1-4|NA|TRBV7-2
CASSKDKAQNEKLFF
>TRBJ2-1|NA|TRBV19
CASSISFPYGGGIEQFF
>TRBJ1-3|NA|TRBV9
CASSVNALKNTPGNTIYF
>TRBJ1-4|TRBD1|TRBV27
CASSSTGVNEKLFF
>TRBJ1-6|NA|TRBV27
CASSLRTGNSPLHF
>TRBJ2-7|NA|TRBV5-5
CASSLVGGSYEQYF
>TRBJ2-1|TRBD1|TRBV18
CASSPPQGALYNEQFF
>TRBJ2-1|TRBD2|TRBV6-4
CASSDGTSSYNEQFF
>TRBJ2-5|TRBD2|TRBV7-9
CASSSPRTSREETQYF
>TRBJ2-1|NA|TRBV27
CASSYGQYNEQFF
>TRBJ1-1|TRBD1|TRBV7-9
CASSITGAPGAEAFF
>TRBJ1-2|TRBD1|TRBV5-1
CASSLVPGQEYGYTF
>TRBJ1-6|NA|TRBV10-3
CAISEGNDRANSPLHF
>TRBJ2-3|TRBD2|TRBV5-6
CASSWRAGVYTDTQYF
>TRBJ2-5|TRBD2|TRBV27
CASSSSRGGGTQYF
>TRBJ1-2|NA|TRBV6-5
CASRPYIGEGYTF
>TRBJ1-3|NA|TRBV19
CASSRQSGNTIYF
>TRBJ2-7|NA|TRBV25-1
CASNQGGAGGEQYF
>TRBJ1-3|NA|TRBV7-8
CASSLVMGNTIYF
>TRBJ1-1|NA|TRBV9
CASSEDKNTEAFF
>TRBJ1-1|NA|TRBV7-9
CASRQIEGTIAEAFF
>TRBJ1-1|NA|TRBV18
CASSPDSVNTEAFF
>TRBJ1-1|NA|TRBV10-1
CASRGDGLGEAFF
>TRBJ2-3|NA|TRBV5-1
CASSVQVTDTQYF
>TRBJ1-1|NA|TRBV6-5
CASSRGQNEAFF
>TRBJ1-4|NA|TRBV4-3
CASSHEAEIGKLFF
>TRBJ2-4|TRBD1|TRBV7-2
CASSLAPLRTGENIQYF
>TRBJ2-3|NA|TRBV18
CASSPSYRSTDTQYF
>TRBJ1-2|NA|TRBV19
CASSIPGGGYTF
>TRBJ2-1|TRBD2|TRBV4-3
CASSQPSGGQNEQFF
>TRBJ1-1|NA|TRBV6-5
CASSKVHGRLSEAFF
>TRBJ1-6|NA|TRBV30
CAWKSSGANSISSYNSPLHF
>TRBJ1-1|NA|TRBV9
CASSVEVGQGAEAFF
>TRBJ1-2|NA|TRBV5-8
CASSRTAVSGYTF
>TRBJ2-7|NA|TRBV30
CAWSVLGAHSEQYF